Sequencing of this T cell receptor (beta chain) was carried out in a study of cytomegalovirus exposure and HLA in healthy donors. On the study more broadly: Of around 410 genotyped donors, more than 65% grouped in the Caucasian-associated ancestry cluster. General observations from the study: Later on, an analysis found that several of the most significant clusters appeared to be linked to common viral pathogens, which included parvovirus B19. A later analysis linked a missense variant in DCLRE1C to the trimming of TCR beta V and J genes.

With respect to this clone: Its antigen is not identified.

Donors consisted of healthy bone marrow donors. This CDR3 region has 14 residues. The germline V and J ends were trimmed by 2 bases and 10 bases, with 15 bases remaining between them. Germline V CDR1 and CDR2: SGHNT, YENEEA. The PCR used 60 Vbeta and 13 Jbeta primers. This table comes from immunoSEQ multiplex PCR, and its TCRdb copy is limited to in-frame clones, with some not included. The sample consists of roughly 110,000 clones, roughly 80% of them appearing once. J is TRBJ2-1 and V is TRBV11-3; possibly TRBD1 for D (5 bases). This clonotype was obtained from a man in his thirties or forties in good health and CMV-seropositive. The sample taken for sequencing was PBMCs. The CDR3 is CASSLTGALGEQFF. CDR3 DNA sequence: TGTGCCAGCAGCTTAACAGGCGCCTTAGGGGAGCAGTTCTTC.